This TCR beta chain originates from a study of T cells in localized non-small cell lung cancer. The study's findings and limits: In adjacent lung, a median roughly 60 of the top 100 tumor clones were found. The study sequenced only one region of the tumor. As a result, intratumor heterogeneity could not be excluded and remains possible. Elevated circulating T cell density in blood was associated with longer overall survival. Uninvolved adjacent lung, not tumor, had the highest T cell clonality.

Turning to this clone: The antigen remains undetermined.

The germline V gene encodes CDR1 LGHNA and CDR2 YNFKEQ. The CDR3 has 14 residues. V shed 3 bases and J shed 4 bases, with 11 bases lying between them. Sequencing was performed with immunoSEQ multiplex PCR; in TCRdb, only in-frame clones are kept and a portion is missing. The sample carries around 33,000 clones, around nine tenths recorded once. The V call is TRBV4-2, the J call TRBJ2-3; tentative D call: TRBD2 (5 bases). The clonotype originates from a woman aged 40 to 75 with stage I lung adenocarcinoma. Source: peripheral blood, taken before any cancer treatment. The CDR3 nucleotides read TGTGCCAGCAGCCACGGAGGTCGGGCAGATACGCAGTATTTT. It is translated as CASSHGGRADTQYF.